This T cell receptor beta chain was recorded in a study of identical twins. Points from the study as a whole: In cord blood, abundant beta clonotypes had fewer insertions; memory showed no trend. Among beta out-of-frame sequences, excess sharing between twins appeared weaker. Conclusions relied on cross-sectional statistical analysis, not following the same donors.

With regard to this clonotype: Its cognate antigen is unknown.

Germline CDR1 is LGHDT and CDR2 is YNNKEL (reference sequence). The CDR3 totals 14 residues. Trimming removed 1 base from V and 5 bases from J, with 11 bases in between. TCRdb recomputed calls from the 5' RACE reads with MiXCR, one row per CDR3 protein. The data hold some 320,000 distinct CDR3 sequences, with more than 9% observed a single time. These sequences were also reported in another study, on yellow fever vaccine responses in identical twins.

The sample taken for sequencing was CD8+ T cells sorted from blood. The TCR originated in a woman between 18 and 29 years old in good health. The J gene is TRBJ2-5, the V gene TRBV3-1; D is unclear. CDR3 nucleotides: TGTGCCAGCAGCCAAGGGGCCTTTGCGGAGACCCAGTACTTC. It is translated as CASSQGAFAETQYF.